What follows are 26 T cell receptor beta chains derived from one specimen sequenced in a study of graft-versus-host responses after intestinal transplantation. The graft tissue was processed, and this released both intraepithelial and lamina propria lymphocytes. Assay: immunoSEQ multiplex PCR; the TCRdb copy retains only in-frame clones and omits some. This table holds 60,000 to 70,000 clones, under 90% found once. The sample consisted of ileum tissue, taken 350 to 400 days after transplant. The receptors come from a human patient who received an intestinal transplant, so some T cells may come from the graft donor.

The V call is TRBV9, the J call TRBJ2-3; 12 bases fit TRBD2. Germline lookup yields CDR1 SGDLS and CDR2 YYNGEE. The J segment lost 5 bases and the V segment lost 0 bases, leaving 7 bases of the junction unmatched. The CDR3 spans 17 residues. Here the CDR3 reads CASSVERLAGAGDTQYF. The CDR3 DNA follows: TGTGCCAGCAGCGTAGAGAGACTAGCGGGGGCCGGAGATACGCAGTATTTT.

The V and J genes are TRBV11-2 and TRBJ2-5; tentative D call: TRBD2 (5 bases). The J call is doubtful: the DNA matches TRBJ2-7 better. The CDR3 is 14 amino acids. Germline loops: CDR1 SGHAT, CDR2 FQNNGV. The CDR3 DNA is TGTGCCAGCAGCTTAGACGGGGAAGCAAACGAGCAGTACTTC. Its translation: CASSLDGEANEQYF.

This clone was counted once. The rearrangement uses TRBV6-5 and TRBJ2-3, with D perhaps matching TRBD2 (6 bases). The CDR3 contains 14 residues. From germline, CDR1 is MNHEY and CDR2 SVGAGI. V was shortened by 2 bases and J by 3 bases, with 9 bases between the two germline ends. CDR3 amino acids: CASSYAGSTDTQYF. In DNA form, the CDR3 reads TGTGCCAGCAGTTACGCGGGGTCAACAGATACGCAGTATTTT.

The gene calls are TRBV4-1 and TRBJ2-7, with D possibly matching TRBD2 (5 bases). Trimming took 5 bases from V and 3 from J, leaving 5 bases between them. This CDR3 has 11 residues. The germline V gene encodes CDR1 MGHRA and CDR2 YSYEKL. The chain's CDR3 is CASSTSYEQYF. For the CDR3, the DNA is TGCGCCAGCAGCACTAGCTACGAGCAGTACTTC.

The chain carries TRBV6-5 and TRBJ2-3; weak D call: TRBD2 (6 bases). The CDR3 has 16 amino acids. Germline values: CDR1 MNHEY, CDR2 SVGAGI. V was clipped by 6 bases and J by 5 bases, with 21 bases between them. For the CDR3, the DNA is TGTGCCAGCAGCTACCGCGGGACTGCAAGGGGAGATACGCAGTATTTT. Its protein product is CASSYRGTARGDTQYF.

V and J are TRBV7-3 and TRBJ2-1; perhaps TRBD1 as D (6 bases). Trimming shortened V by 5 bases and J by 0 bases, and 11 bases separated the two germline ends. The CDR3 is 15 residues long. Per germline, CDR1 SGHTA and CDR2 FQGTGA. The chain's CDR3 is CASSPDSSSYNEQFF. As DNA, the CDR3 is TGTGCCAGCAGCCCGGACAGTAGCTCCTACAATGAGCAGTTCTTC.

The V gene is TRBV5-6, the J gene TRBJ2-5; TRBD1 or TRBD2 may be the D gene (5 bases each). The J call is doubtful: the DNA matches TRBJ2-7 better. Germline V gene sequence: CDR1 SGHDT, CDR2 YYEEEE. The CDR3 extends over 14 amino acids. The chain's CDR3 is CASSLGGSGSEQYF. The CDR3 DNA follows: TGTGCCAGCAGCTTGGGGGGGAGCGGCAGCGAGCAGTACTTC.

The J gene is TRBJ2-1, the V gene TRBV28; TRBD1 matches 9 bases. Germline CDR1 MDHEN, CDR2 SYDVKM. J was trimmed by 4 bases and V by 3 bases; bases with no gene match: 4. The CDR3 is made up of 15 amino acids. The CDR3 spells CASSLWDRVYNEQFF. DNA of the CDR3: TGTGCCAGCAGTTTGTGGGACAGGGTATACAATGAGCAGTTCTTC. Using reference TRBV28 and TRBJ2-1 for the parts outside the CDR3, the full variable domain is DVKVTQSSRYLVKRTGEKVFLECVQDMDHENMFWYRQDPGLGLRLIYFSYDVKMKEKGDIPEGYSVSREKKERFSLILESASTNQTSMYLCASSLWDRVYNEQFFGPGTRLTVL.

V gene TRBV25-1 combines with J gene TRBJ1-6; the D gene is possibly TRBD1 (5 bases). CDR1 MGHDK and CDR2 SYGVNS come from the germline V gene. The CDR3 sequence is 15 residues long. V was clipped by 4 bases and J by 4 bases, with 11 bases between them. CDR3 in DNA: TGTGCCAGCAGTGCCGGGGGTACGTATAATTCACCCCTCCACTTT. It translates to CASSAGGTYNSPLHF.

The J gene is TRBJ2-5, the V gene TRBV5-6; perhaps TRBD1 as D (5 bases). The length of the CDR3 is 12 residues. The germline CDR1 and CDR2 sequences are SGHDT and YYEEEE. Trimming took 3 bases from V and 7 from J, leaving 10 bases between them. CDR3 protein: CASSSPRGTQYF. The CDR3 DNA reads TGTGCCAGCAGCTCTCCAAGGGGGACCCAGTACTTC.

The chain links TRBV4-1 to TRBJ2-7; weak D call: TRBD1 (7 bases). Trimming shortened V by 3 bases and J by 1 base, and 13 bases separated the two germline ends. CDR1 is MGHRA, CDR2 YSYEKL, per germline. CDR3 size: 15 residues. The CDR3 bases are TGCGCCAGCAGCCAGACGGAGGGACAGTCCTACGAGCAGTACTTC. It specifies CASSQTEGQSYEQYF.

This rearrangement joins TRBV4-2 to TRBJ1-5; weak D call: TRBD1 (5 bases). CDR1 and CDR2 (germline): LGHNA, YNFKEQ. V was shortened by 0 bases and J by 0 bases, with 18 bases between the two germline ends. The CDR3 is 19 residues long. Written as DNA, the CDR3 is TGTGCCAGCAGCCAAGAATGGGCAGGGCATGTCACTAGCAATCAGCCCCAGCATTTT. It translates to CASSQEWAGHVTSNQPQHF.

The chain has TRBV9 and TRBJ2-1; TRBD2 matches 13 bases. Trimming removed 0 bases from V and 2 bases from J; junction bases left unmatched: 5. CDR1 is SGDLS and CDR2 is YYNGEE in the germline V gene. This CDR3 is 18 amino acids long. As DNA, the CDR3 is TGTGCCAGCAGCGTAGCTTTACTAGCGGGAGGGCCCTACAATGAGCAGTTCTTC. It specifies CASSVALLAGGPYNEQFF.

The genes are TRBV7-2 and TRBJ2-1, with a tentative D call TRBD2 (5 bases). Germline assignment: CDR1 SGHTA and CDR2 FQGNSA. The CDR3 is 13 residues long. Trimming left V 3 bases short and J 4 bases short, with 7 bases between. CDR3 sequence reads: CASSFRGYNEQFF. The CDR3 coding sequence is TGTGCCAGCAGCTTCCGGGGATACAATGAGCAGTTCTTC. Full variable domain (rest looked up from reference TRBV7-2 and TRBJ2-1): GAGVSQSPSNKVTEKGKDVELRCDPISGHTALYWYRQSLGQGLEFLIYFQGNSAPDKSGLPSDRFSAERTGGSVSTLTIQRTQQEDSAVYLCASSFRGYNEQFFGPGTRLTVL.

This clone was counted a few times. The chain combines TRBV6-4 with TRBJ1-1; D not resolved. The length of the CDR3 is 13 residues. Germline lookup yields CDR1 MRHNA and CDR2 SNTAGT. V was cut by 5 bases and J by 1 base, with 8 bases left in between. CDR3 nucleotides: TGTGCCAGCAGTCCACAGCCGAACACTGAAGCTTTCTTT. Translation: CASSPQPNTEAFF.

Note on this clone: The junction shows a germline mismatch at one end, possibly a read error. The chain recombines TRBV5-6 with TRBJ1-6, with a weak D call TRBD1 (6 bases). CDR1 is SGHDT, CDR2 YYEEEE, per germline. The length of the CDR3 is 16 residues. CDR3 protein: CLPAAGDWSYNSPLHF. The CDR3 DNA reads as TGCCTGCCAGCCGCAGGGGATTGGTCCTATAATTCACCCCTCCACTTT.

J is TRBJ2-7 and V is TRBV18; 8 nucleotides agree with TRBD2. The CDR3 extends over 16 amino acids. Trimming took 2 bases from V and 4 from J; bases not matched to a gene: 10. The germline V gene encodes CDR1 KGHSH and CDR2 LQKENI. The CDR3 DNA reads TGTGCCAGCTCACCAGTGCCCGGGACTAGTCGGTACGAGCAGTACTTC. Translating it yields CASSPVPGTSRYEQYF.

The chain carries TRBV6-5 and TRBJ2-3; D is perhaps TRBD2 (5 bases). Germline loops: CDR1 MNHEY, CDR2 SVGAGI. The V end lost 1 base, the J end lost 2 bases, and 13 bases lay between the germline ends. The CDR3 contains 16 residues. The CDR3 DNA reads TGTGCCAGCAGTTACTATGGGCCGCGGGTCACAGATACGCAGTATTTT. Translation gives CASSYYGPRVTDTQYF.

The genes are TRBV7-2 and TRBJ2-7, with D unresolved. CDR3 length: 11 residues. Germline V gene data show CDR1 as SGHTA and CDR2 as FQGNSA. Trimming stripped 5 bases from V and 3 bases from J, with 5 bases between. CDR3: CASSDNYEQYF. CDR3 DNA: TGTGCCAGCAGCGACAACTACGAGCAGTACTTC.

The chain employs TRBV9 and TRBJ2-5; 11 bases agree with TRBD2. The germline V gene encodes CDR1 SGDLS and CDR2 YYNGEE. J was trimmed by 3 bases and V by 3 bases; bases with no gene match: 7. This CDR3 has 16 residues. The CDR3 region is CASSDPLAGEKETQYF. Here the CDR3 DNA reads TGTGCCAGCAGCGACCCACTAGCGGGGGAAAAAGAGACCCAGTACTTC.

With respect to this clone: Other DNA sequences in the same sample also yield this CDR3. This chain uses TRBV9 with TRBJ1-1; 8 positions agree with TRBD1. The germline gives CDR1 SGDLS, CDR2 YYNGEE. The trim removed 3 bases at V and 5 bases at J, leaving 9 bases unmatched. This CDR3 region has 15 residues. This CDR3 reads CASSAGGGVGTEAFF. CDR3 nucleotide sequence: TGTGCCAGCAGCGCAGGGGGCGGGGTCGGGACTGAAGCTTTCTTT.

Only one count was recorded for this clone. J is TRBJ2-3 and V is TRBV10-2; TRBD2 aligns across 8 bases. There are 16 residues in the CDR3. Germline V gives CDR1 WSHSY, CDR2 SAAADI. Unmatched junction bases numbered 5, after V lost 0 bases and J lost 3 bases. CDR3: CASSESEAGGTDTQYF. CDR3 in DNA: TGCGCCAGCAGTGAGTCAGAGGCGGGGGGTACAGATACGCAGTATTTT.

The rearrangement joins TRBV9 to TRBJ2-1; possibly TRBD1 or TRBD2 for D (5 bases each). Germline V gene sequence: CDR1 SGDLS, CDR2 YYNGEE. The ends were cut back, 3 bases at V and 2 bases at J, with 12 bases in the middle. The CDR3 extends over 15 amino acids. As DNA, the CDR3 is TGTGCCAGCAGCGACCGGGACGCTACCTACAATGAGCAGTTCTTC. This translates into CASSDRDATYNEQFF. Using reference TRBV9 and TRBJ2-1 for the parts outside the CDR3, the full variable domain is DSGVTQTPKHLITATGQRVTLRCSPRSGDLSVYWYQQSLDQGLQFLIQYYNGEERAKGNILERFSAQQFPDLHSELNLSSLELGDSALYFCASSDRDATYNEQFFGPGTRLTVL.

This clone was picked up a small number of times. The rearrangement links TRBV27 to TRBJ1-2, with D tentatively TRBD1 (5 bases). The germline CDR1 and CDR2 sequences are MNHEY and SMNVEV (reference sequence). The CDR3 spans 13 residues. The V end was cut by 6 bases, the J end by 4 bases, with 12 bases between. This CDR3 is CASSPGPSYGYTF. The CDR3 region has the DNA TGTGCCAGCAGCCCAGGGCCCTCCTATGGCTACACCTTC.

J is TRBJ1-6 and V is TRBV5-6; no definite D call. This CDR3 has 15 residues. With 2 bases removed from V and 6 bases from J, the gap between germline ends came to 12 bases. Germline V gives CDR1 SGHDT, CDR2 YYEEEE. The CDR3 protein is CASSFWGISNSPLHF. The DNA for the CDR3 is TGTGCCAGCAGCTTCTGGGGAATATCTAATTCACCCCTCCACTTT.

The chain recombines TRBV7-9 with TRBJ1-2; TRBD1 might be the D (5 bases). Germline-derived CDR1 and CDR2 are SEHNR and FQNEAQ (reference sequence). Trimming removed 5 bases at V and 7 bases at J, with 14 bases between. The CDR3 spans 13 residues. CDR3 DNA sequence: TGTGCCAGCAGCCCCAGGGAGACGAGTGGCTACACCTTC. Residues: CASSPRETSGYTF.